The 20 T cell receptor beta chains in this list originate from one sample, sequenced in a study of cytomegalovirus exposure and HLA in healthy donors (dated by TCRdb to 2016 to 2017). Receptors were amplified or captured by the immunoSEQ multiplex PCR assay. Held by TCRdb, this immuneACCESS table contains in-frame sequences only and omits some clones. Under half of the omission traces to an unresolved V gene where checked; the cause of the rest is unknown. This sample holds roughly 300,000 clones; around 90% were observed only once. The leading ten clones occupy more than 0.9% of the sample. Source material: PBMCs. These receptors originate from a woman in her 30s in good health and CMV-seropositive.

The chain has TRBV4-3 and TRBJ2-3; no reliable D call. V gave up 4 bases and J gave up 2 bases, with 10 bases separating them. Germline CDR1 is LGHNA and CDR2 is YSLEER. The CDR3 has 14 residues. The CDR3 sequence: CASSLGPNTDTQYF. The CDR3 DNA sequence: TGCGCCAGCAGCCTTGGACCCAACACAGATACGCAGTATTTT.

J is TRBJ2-7 and V is TRBV14; a weak D match, TRBD1 (6 bases). Germline loops: CDR1 SGHDN, CDR2 FVKESK. The CDR3 loop spans 18 amino acids. V gave up 5 bases and J gave up 2 bases, with 25 bases separating them. The CDR3 nucleotides are TGTGCCAGCAGCTCCCTCAAGGAAGGGTTGGACAGCGCCTACGAGCAGTACTTC. Amino acid sequence: CASSSLKEGLDSAYEQYF.

The genes are TRBV5-1 and TRBJ1-2, with TRBD1 as a possible D gene (5 bases). V gave up 0 bases and J gave up 3 bases, with 9 bases separating them. This CDR3 comprises 14 residues. The germline V gene has CDR1 SGHRS and CDR2 YFSETQ. The CDR3 reads CASSLGGGDYGYTF. The CDR3 DNA follows: TGCGCCAGCAGCTTGGGCGGGGGGGACTATGGCTACACCTTC.

The genes are TRBV10-3 and TRBJ2-7; D is unresolved. V gave up 8 bases and J gave up 2 bases, with 10 bases separating them. The V gene's germline CDR1 is ENHRY and CDR2 SYGVKD. The CDR3 sequence is 12 residues long. The CDR3 is CAIAPFPYEQYF. DNA of the CDR3: TGTGCCATCGCCCCTTTTCCCTACGAGCAGTACTTC.

The chain employs TRBV20-1 and TRBJ1-2; D is unresolved. Between the trimmed V and J ends, which lost 6 bases and 5 bases, there was a span of 4 bases. The CDR3 extends over 9 amino acids. CDR1 and CDR2 (germline): DFQATT, SNEGSKA (reference sequence). The CDR3 loop reads CSAGYGYTF. CDR3 nucleotides: TGCAGTGCCGGGTATGGCTACACCTTC.

V gene TRBV6-6 combines with J gene TRBJ2-1, with 9 nucleotides matching TRBD1. This CDR3 region has 14 residues. Looked up from germline, CDR1 is MNHNY and CDR2 is SVGAGI (reference sequence). After removal of 8 bases from V and 4 bases from J, the junction contained 6 bases not matched to a gene. CDR3 region: CASLYGQGYNEQFF. CDR3 nucleotides: TGTGCCAGCCTTTACGGACAGGGGTACAATGAGCAGTTCTTC.

This chain connects TRBV6-1 to TRBJ1-1; D is ambiguous. The V and J ends lost 0 bases and 8 bases respectively, with 10 bases between them. This CDR3 is 13 amino acids long. In germline, CDR1 is MNHNS, CDR2 SASEGT. The CDR3 spells CASSEAYELEAFF. For the CDR3, the DNA is TGTGCCAGCAGTGAAGCGTATGAGCTGGAAGCTTTCTTT.

CDR3 amino acids: CASSESSRTVGGNTIYF. The CDR3 DNA is TGTGCCAGCAGTGAAAGCTCTCGGACAGTTGGAGGAAACACCATATATTTT. The chain employs TRBV2 and TRBJ1-3, with a tentative D call TRBD1 (6 bases). Per the germline V gene, CDR1 is SNHLY and CDR2 is FYNNEI. Trimming removed 2 bases from V and 4 bases from J, with 18 bases in between. This CDR3 spans 17 amino acids.

The chain joins TRBV7-9 to TRBJ2-7; 8 bases align to TRBD2. The J segment lost 0 bases and the V segment lost 3 bases, leaving 10 bases of the junction unmatched. CDR3 size: 17 residues. Germline V gene sequence: CDR1 SEHNR, CDR2 FQNEAQ (reference sequence). CDR3 nucleotide sequence: TGTGCCAGCAGCTTGCGGACTAGCCCCCGGAGCTCCTACGAGCAGTACTTC. It translates to CASSLRTSPRSSYEQYF.

In the case of this clone: Other DNA sequences in the same sample also yield this CDR3. J is TRBJ2-7 and V is TRBV27; D is ambiguous. V dropped 0 bases and J dropped 2 bases, with 5 bases sitting between them. CDR1 and CDR2 (germline): MNHEY, SMNVEV (reference sequence). The CDR3 runs 13 residues. The CDR3 region has the DNA TGTGCCAGCAGTTTATCGCTGGCCTACGAGCAGTACTTC. This gives the protein CASSLSLAYEQYF.

V is TRBV28 and J is TRBJ1-2; 12 bases are shared with TRBD1. Germline V lookup: CDR1 MDHEN, CDR2 SYDVKM. The V gene end was trimmed by 5 bases and the J gene end by 7 bases; junction bases not matched to a gene: 8. The CDR3 has 15 amino acids. The CDR3 nucleotides read TGTGCCAGCAGTGAGACCGGGACAGGGGGCGGTGGCTACACCTTC. This translates into CASSETGTGGGGYTF.

The rearrangement links TRBV9 to TRBJ1-5; no definite D call. V lost 3 bases and J 7 bases, leaving 8 bases between the germline ends. CDR1 is SGDLS, CDR2 YYNGEE, per germline. This CDR3 is built from 12 residues. CDR3 nucleotides: TGTGCCAGCAGCGCGGGGAGCCAGCCCCAGCATTTT. It translates to CASSAGSQPQHF. The full variable domain, rest sourced from reference TRBV9 and TRBJ1-5, is DSGVTQTPKHLITATGQRVTLRCSPRSGDLSVYWYQQSLDQGLQFLIQYYNGEERAKGNILERFSAQQFPDLHSELNLSSLELGDSALYFCASSAGSQPQHFGDGTRLSIL.

This rearrangement joins TRBV27 to TRBJ2-1, with D perhaps TRBD2 (5 bases). This CDR3 has 13 residues. The germline gives CDR1 MNHEY, CDR2 SMNVEV (reference sequence). The ends were cut back, 7 bases at V and 4 bases at J, with 11 bases in the middle. The CDR3 loop reads CASKLLGYNEQFF. Here the CDR3 DNA reads TGTGCCAGCAAATTACTAGGGTACAATGAGCAGTTCTTC.

The chain employs TRBV7-6 and TRBJ2-1, with TRBD1 identical over 7 bases. This CDR3 is 14 amino acids long. V lost 5 bases, J lost 1 base, and 2 bases stayed unmatched. The germline V gene encodes CDR1 SGHVS and CDR2 FNYEAQ. CDR3 DNA sequence: TGTGCCAGCAGCATACAGGGGTCCTACAATGAGCAGTTCTTC. Protein product: CASSIQGSYNEQFF.

The rearrangement links TRBV9 to TRBJ2-3, with a possible D match to TRBD2 (5 bases). V lost 0 bases, J lost 1 base, and 15 bases lay in between. CDR1 is SGDLS and CDR2 is YYNGEE in the germline V gene. The CDR3 contains 17 residues. The CDR3 region has the DNA TGTGCCAGCAGCGTAGGAGTTTTAGGGCGGGGCACAGATACGCAGTATTTT. Translated, it gives CASSVGVLGRGTDTQYF.

A single count supports this clone. CDR3 in DNA: TGTGCCAGCAGCCGAGACGGGAAAGAGACCCAGTACTTC. This translates into CASSRDGKETQYF. J is TRBJ2-5 and V is TRBV11-2; weak D call: TRBD2 (5 bases). The germline gives CDR1 SGHAT, CDR2 FQNNGV. V lost 5 bases and J lost 3, with 10 bases in between. This CDR3 region has 13 residues.

In this sample, this clone turned up once. The chain employs TRBV6-4 and TRBJ1-2; 7 nucleotides agree with TRBD1. The ends lost 4 bases at V and 0 bases at J; junction bases unmatched: 5. Germline CDR1 is MRHNA and CDR2 is SNTAGT. The CDR3 length is 15 residues. CDR3 DNA: TGTGCCAGCAGTGGATGGACAGGCGCTAACTATGGCTACACCTTC. The encoded protein is CASSGWTGANYGYTF.

This chain connects TRBV30 to TRBJ2-5; 8 positions agree with TRBD2. Germline lookup yields CDR1 GTSNPN and CDR2 SVGIG (reference sequence). This CDR3 is 14 amino acids long. V gave up 0 bases and J gave up 6 bases; unmatched junction bases: 6. The CDR3, as DNA: TGTGCCTGGAGTGTGGCTAGCGGGTTTAAGACCCAGTACTTC. Its translation: CAWSVASGFKTQYF.

This clone was found a few times. The chain joins TRBV6-5 to TRBJ1-2; no definite D call. The germline V gene encodes CDR1 MNHEY and CDR2 SVGAGI. The CDR3 is made up of 12 amino acids. The V end lost 4 bases, the J end lost 3 bases, and 6 bases lay between the germline ends. As DNA, the CDR3 is TGTGCCAGCAGTTCTGAGGACTATGGCTACACCTTC. It encodes CASSSEDYGYTF.

The rearrangement uses TRBV11-2 and TRBJ1-1; D not certain. The CDR3 runs 16 residues. Deletions cut 1 base from V and 3 bases from J, with 15 bases between. Germline lookup yields CDR1 SGHAT and CDR2 FQNNGV. CDR3: CASSLGVRGSDTEAFF. In nucleotides, the CDR3 is TGTGCCAGCAGCTTAGGGGTCCGGGGTTCGGACACTGAAGCTTTCTTT. The full variable domain, its missing parts supplied by reference TRBV11-2 and TRBJ1-1, is EAGVAQSPRYKIIEKRQSVAFWCNPISGHATLYWYQQILGQGPKLLIQFQNNGVVDDSQLPKDRFSAERLKGVDSTLKIQPAKLEDSAVYLCASSLGVRGSDTEAFFGQGTRLTVV.